The text below deals with one T cell receptor beta chain. The antigen is not known. CDR3 length equals 16 residues. The ends were cut back, 3 bases at V and 0 bases at J, with 12 bases in the middle. The record originates from a study of T cell repertoires in cytomegalovirus infection. TCRdb reanalysed the reads using MiXCR and keeps one entry per CDR3 protein. Among 640,000 or so distinct CDR3 sequences listed, roughly 30% were seen once. The chain is built from TRBV12-3 or TRBV12-4 and TRBJ2-1; D could derive from TRBD1 or TRBD2 (5 bases each). Sequenced material: cultured PBMCs, taken from culture after CMV antigen stimulation. This clonotype originated in a human donor in good health (CMV status not recorded). Some clones in this sample may be carry-over from other donors' samples. CDR3 region: CASSFNGASSYNEQFF. The CDR3 DNA reads as TGTGCCAGCAGTTTCAACGGGGCCAGCTCCTACAATGAGCAGTTCTTC.